This TCR beta chain was obtained from a study of cytomegalovirus exposure and HLA in healthy donors. This CDR3 contains 16 residues. Both 60 Vbeta primers and 13 Jbeta primers went into the PCR. TCRdb's copy holds only in-frame clones and misses some; the assay was immunoSEQ multiplex PCR. This table has 150,000 to 200,000 clones, 70% to 90% appearing once. This clone has only one observation. The sequenced sample was PBMCs. The receptor comes from a man between 18 and 35 years old in good health and CMV-seropositive. The V and J genes are TRBV21-1 and TRBJ1-2. TRBV21-1 is annotated as a pseudogene. The CDR3 loop is CASTVSGAGEAYGYTF. The CDR3 DNA sequence: TGTGCCAGCACCGTTTCAGGGGCGGGGGAGGCTTATGGCTACACCTTC.